Listed below are T cell receptor beta chains from one sample, sequenced in a study of Ad26.COV2.S vaccination and SARS-CoV-2 variants. Sequenced by immunoSEQ multiplex PCR; TCRdb stores in-frame clones only, minus some. Among some 320,000 clones, over 80% were seen once, and the ten largest hold approximately 2.1%. Material: peripheral blood, obtained in a trial of Ad26.COV2.S vaccine versus placebo. These receptors were taken from a person aged 18-60 years who received the Ad26.COV2.S COVID-19 vaccine or a placebo. Both conserved end residues are part of each CDR3. Fields, in order: J gene, clone size, V gene, CDR3 protein. The size entry is marked missing in some rows and otherwise reads once, few, many or a size class.

TRBJ2-7 NA TRBV21-1 CASSKSQGTYEQYF
TRBJ1-2 NA TRBV5-3 CARSFWDSISYGYTF
TRBJ1-3 NA TRBV5-1 CASSLVAPYSGNTIYF
TRBJ2-1 few TRBV19 CASSGDGRGAHNEQFF
TRBJ2-7 NA TRBV19 CASSMTGGSHEQYF
TRBJ1-5 NA TRBV12-5 CASGSGVDQPQHF
TRBJ2-3 few TRBV7-9 CASWKSGGSDTQYF
TRBJ2-7 NA TRBV14 CASRDDRVNYEQYF
TRBJ1-6 NA TRBV6-4 CASSDSGNSPLHF
TRBJ1-6 NA TRBV11-3 CASSLQASNSPLHF
TRBJ2-1 NA TRBV9 CASSIGQPPTYNEQFF
TRBJ1-1 NA TRBV7-3 CASSAGTNTEAFF
TRBJ2-7 NA TRBV4-1 CASTLQEGVYEQYF
TRBJ2-3 NA TRBV6-2/TRBV6-3 CASSDRTSRFTDTQYF
TRBJ1-2 NA TRBV3-1/TRBV3-2 CASSQRGGIREGYGYTF
TRBJ1-4 NA TRBV6-6 CATNTGSEKLFF
TRBJ2-1 NA TRBV9 CASSPRLAGGYNEQFF
TRBJ2-1 NA TRBV5-1 CASSSRSQGSSYNEQFF
TRBJ2-2 NA TRBV9 CASSVGPETQNTGELFF
TRBJ2-1 NA TRBV28 CASISGGGSYNEQFF
TRBJ2-7 NA TRBV15 CATSRGGGGNYEQYF
TRBJ2-7 NA TRBV9 CASSSSRSGPMSEQYF
TRBJ2-2 NA TRBV10-2 CASRLAGAPFGELFF
TRBJ2-1 NA TRBV6-2/TRBV6-3 CASSYPRTGGGNEQFF
TRBJ1-2 NA TRBV20-1 CSAMRGYTF
TRBJ2-1 NA TRBV20-1 CSASAGEQFF
TRBJ1-5 NA TRBV28 CASSLQNQPQHF
TRBJ1-2 NA TRBV4-2 CASSQEGQGAEFGYTF
TRBJ2-5 NA TRBV3-1/TRBV3-2 CASSQLAEETQYF
TRBJ1-1 NA TRBV18 CASSAGTGETEAFF
TRBJ2-7 NA TRBV5-6 CASRFRTGLQGGEQYF
TRBJ1-5 NA TRBV5-8 CASSYSGTGYQPQHF
TRBJ1-6 NA TRBV19 CASSPSVGLLYPGDSPLHF
TRBJ1-2 NA TRBV6-5 CASTRGTGNGYTF
TRBJ1-5 NA TRBV18 CASSPPGQGANQPQHF
TRBJ1-5 NA TRBV27 CASSFGSLANQPQHF
TRBJ2-3 NA TRBV5-1 CASSFQGRGTDTQYF
TRBJ1-2 few TRBV19 CASSINTGGNYGYTF
TRBJ2-7 many TRBV7-3 CASSLRTSGAYEQYF
TRBJ2-2 NA TRBV19 CASSLGLAGGFNTGELFF
TRBJ2-6 NA TRBV19 CASSLAHDSGANVLTF
TRBJ2-2 NA TRBV27 CASRRLAGATGELFF
TRBJ1-2 NA TRBV5-1 CASSLEGRVYGYTF